This T cell receptor beta chain derives from a study of blood T cell repertoires in COVID-19. About the study: Some COVID-19 samples were acute and others convalescent; all came from the United States, Italy and Spain. From T cells, B-cell-depleted T cells, or PBMCs came the material, which was cDNA or gDNA.

In the original analysis: The authors estimated nucleated cell counts from reference gene primer amplification. Data came from immunoSEQ multiplex PCR; TCRdb stores just in-frame clones and leaves some out. That table is the source of V, J and clone size, and D and trimming were worked out from the DNA. The table lists around 190,000 clones, about 91% of them singletons. Participants were placed into cohorts based on the clinical history they reported. Germline loops: CDR1 SGHNT, CDR2 YENEEA. The trim removed 3 bases at V and 0 bases at J, leaving 3 bases unmatched. The CDR3 is 15 amino acids. This sequence joins TRBV11-3 and TRBJ2-3; 7 bases are a match to TRBD1. The specimen sequenced was PBMCs or T cells enriched from blood (not recorded which). This TCR was sampled from a man aged 18 to 29 with acute COVID-19. CDR3 DNA sequence: TGTGCCAGCAGCTTGGGGACAGCTAGCACAGATACGCAGTATTTT. Its protein is CASSLGTASTDTQYF.